Shown below are 31 T cell receptor beta chains from a single sample sequenced in a study of T cell changes during pregnancy in multiple sclerosis. Here immunoSEQ multiplex PCR was the method, and the copy in TCRdb shows in-frame clones only, minus some. Among some 26,000 clones listed, 89% were seen once. The input for sequencing was CD4+ T cells from peripheral blood mononuclear cells, taken in the first trimester of pregnancy. These receptors originate from a female donor in good health, enrolled as a control in a pregnancy study.

The rearrangement joins TRBV5-4 to TRBJ1-3; tentative D call: TRBD1 (5 bases). This CDR3 has 15 residues. Per germline, CDR1 SGHNT and CDR2 YYREEE (reference sequence). V was pared by 1 base and J by 4 bases, with 12 bases between. The CDR3 nucleotides are TGTGCCAGCAGCTTGACCGGGACTCGGGGAAACACCATATATTTT. Amino acid sequence: CASSLTGTRGNTIYF.

The J gene is TRBJ2-5, the V gene TRBV7-3; 7 bases match TRBD1. The CDR3 sequence is 14 residues long. The germline CDR1 and CDR2 sequences are SGHTA and FQGTGA. V was pared by 7 bases and J by 3 bases, with 8 bases of the junction left unmatched. The CDR3 loop reads CASNGTVDEETQYF. The DNA for the CDR3 is TGTGCCAGCAACGGGACAGTGGATGAAGAGACCCAGTACTTC.

This chain joins TRBV2 and TRBJ2-5; 8 bases agree with TRBD1. Germline trimming cut 10 bases from V and 5 bases from J; bases unmatched to any gene: 9. CDR1 SNHLY and CDR2 FYNNEI come from the germline V gene. The CDR3 has 13 residues. CDR3 DNA: TGTGCCACACTACAGGGGGATCAGGAGACCCAGTACTTC. Residues: CATLQGDQETQYF.

The chain carries TRBV5-1 and TRBJ1-2; TRBD1 matches 8 bases. The germline gives CDR1 SGHRS, CDR2 YFSETQ. The junction had 7 bases not matched to a gene; V was cut back by 4 bases and J by 8 bases. The CDR3 is 13 amino acids. CDR3 protein: CASSISWDRGYTF. CDR3 DNA sequence: TGCGCCAGCAGCATATCTTGGGACAGGGGCTACACCTTC. Variable domain in full (rest from reference TRBV5-1 and TRBJ1-2): KAGVTQTPRYLIKTRGQQVTLSCSPISGHRSVSWYQQTPGQGLQFLFEYFSETQRNKGNFPGRFSGRQFSNSRSEMNVSTLELGDSALYLCASSISWDRGYTFGSGTRLTVV.

This clone was detected only a few times. V gene TRBV30 combines with J gene TRBJ1-1; possibly TRBD1 for D (5 bases). The CDR3 is 14 residues long. V lost 0 bases and J lost 2, with 10 bases in between. Germline V gene lookup returns CDR1 GTSNPN and CDR2 SVGIG (reference sequence). CDR3 loop: CAWSVGGGNTEAFF. CDR3 coding DNA: TGTGCCTGGAGTGTCGGCGGGGGTAACACTGAAGCTTTCTTT. Complete variable domain (other parts from reference TRBV30 and TRBJ1-1): SQTIHQWPATLVQPVGSPLSLECTVEGTSNPNLYWYRQAAGRGLQLLFYSVGIGQISSEVPQNLSASRPQDRQFILSSKKLLLSDSGFYLCAWSVGGGNTEAFFGQGTRLTVV.

The genes are TRBV6-5 and TRBJ2-1; TRBD2 agrees at 8 bases. The germline V gene has CDR1 MNHEY and CDR2 SVGAGI. This CDR3 comprises 15 residues. After removal of 7 bases from V and 7 bases from J, the junction contained 12 bases not matched to a gene. The CDR3 coding sequence is TGTGCCAGCACCCGGGGGGGACTAGGCCTTAATGAGCAGTTCTTC. Translation: CASTRGGLGLNEQFF.

V and J are TRBV7-9 and TRBJ2-5; 9 nucleotides align to TRBD2. The CDR3 consists of 15 residues. In germline, CDR1 is SEHNR, CDR2 FQNEAQ (reference sequence). Trimming removed 1 base from V and 5 bases from J; junction bases left unmatched: 5. The CDR3 loop is CASSLGTSEAETQYF. The CDR3 DNA follows: TGTGCCAGCAGCTTAGGGACTAGCGAGGCGGAGACCCAGTACTTC.

This rearrangement joins TRBV9 to TRBJ2-3; D might be TRBD2 (6 bases). The CDR3 covers 15 residues. Germline V gene lookup returns CDR1 SGDLS and CDR2 YYNGEE. Trimming stripped 0 bases from V and 0 bases from J, with 8 bases between. In DNA form, the CDR3 reads TGTGCCAGCAGCGTAGGGGACTGGAGCACAGATACGCAGTATTTT. Its protein product is CASSVGDWSTDTQYF.

This clone was found once. The chain combines TRBV4-1 with TRBJ1-1, with unresolved D. V shed 2 bases and J shed 0 bases, with 19 bases lying between them. CDR1 is MGHRA and CDR2 is YSYEKL in the germline V gene. CDR3 length: 18 residues. CDR3 amino acids: CASSQRNSGTGLNTEAFF. The CDR3 coding sequence is TGCGCCAGCAGCCAACGTAACTCAGGTACTGGTCTGAACACTGAAGCTTTCTTT.

The genes are TRBV7-3 and TRBJ2-5, with 7 bases aligning to TRBD2. The junction had 1 base not matched to a gene; V was cut back by 1 base and J by 5 bases. This CDR3 comprises 13 residues. The germline V gene has CDR1 SGHTA and CDR2 FQGTGA. CDR3 in DNA: TGTGCCAGCAGCTTAAGGGAGGGTGAGACCCAGTACTTC. Protein sequence: CASSLREGETQYF.

The count of this clone is one. The CDR3 DNA follows: TGTGCCAGCAGCCCCGAGGGAGCGGGGGGCGCCAAAAACATTCAGTACTTC. It encodes CASSPEGAGGAKNIQYF. The chain combines TRBV7-9 with TRBJ2-4; 9 nucleotides agree with TRBD2. The J segment lost 1 base and the V segment lost 5 bases, leaving 9 bases of the junction unmatched. The length of the CDR3 is 17 residues. CDR1 is SEHNR and CDR2 is FQNEAQ in the germline V gene (reference sequence).

The J gene is TRBJ2-1, the V gene TRBV7-2; maybe TRBD2 (9 bases). V gave up 5 bases and J gave up 8 bases, with 22 bases separating them. CDR1 and CDR2 (germline): SGHTA, FQGNSA. This CDR3 has 16 amino acids. The CDR3 nucleotides read TGTGCCAGCAGCCCAGGGGGCGGGGGGGCCCCGGATGAGCAGTTCTTC. Its protein is CASSPGGGGAPDEQFF.

The J gene is TRBJ2-2, the V gene TRBV7-2; a weak D match, TRBD1 (6 bases). The CDR3 contains 15 residues. The V end lost 8 bases, the J end lost 4 bases, and 17 bases lay between the germline ends. Germline V CDR1 and CDR2: SGHTA, FQGNSA. The CDR3, as DNA: TGTGCCAGCGGACCCGGGACACCTAGCACCGGGGAGCTGTTTTTT. It is translated as CASGPGTPSTGELFF.

This clone was seen just once. The J gene is TRBJ2-3, the V gene TRBV9; TRBD2 might be the D (6 bases). CDR3 length: 18 residues. The V end was cut by 0 bases, the J end by 2 bases, with 19 bases between. Germline V CDR1 and CDR2: SGDLS, YYNGEE. The CDR3 DNA sequence: TGTGCCAGCAGCGTAGCTACAGGTGGGGACTCATCCACAGATACGCAGTATTTT. Translating it yields CASSVATGGDSSTDTQYF.

This clone has a handful of counts. The chain combines TRBV30 with TRBJ1-4, with D unresolved. The CDR3 is made up of 12 amino acids. Germline V gene sequence: CDR1 GTSNPN, CDR2 SVGIG (reference sequence). V lost 2 bases, J lost 11 bases, and 12 bases lay in between. Here the CDR3 DNA reads TGTGCCTGGAGTATGACCATCGGGAAACTGTTTTTT. This translates into CAWSMTIGKLFF.

The chain joins TRBV2 to TRBJ2-7, with TRBD1 as a possible D gene (5 bases). V lost 3 bases to trimming and J lost 5 bases, with 8 bases between them. In germline, CDR1 is SNHLY, CDR2 FYNNEI. CDR3 length: 12 residues. As DNA, the CDR3 is TGTGCCAGCAGTGACAGGGTCCACGAGCAGTACTTC. As protein: CASSDRVHEQYF.

V is TRBV7-2 and J is TRBJ2-7; TRBD2 is a possible D gene (6 bases). Germline V gene data show CDR1 as SGHTA and CDR2 as FQGNSA. The CDR3 has 15 amino acids. The ends were cut back, 2 bases at V and 4 bases at J, with 15 bases in the middle. The CDR3 spells CASSLFKGGGYEQYF. The DNA of the CDR3 is TGTGCCAGCAGCTTATTTAAGGGAGGAGGGTACGAGCAGTACTTC.

The table lists this clone with a few counts. Other DNA sequences in the same sample also yield this CDR3. The chain has TRBV7-2 and TRBJ2-7; 10 bases match TRBD2. The CDR3 spans 16 residues. The junction had 6 bases not matched to a gene; V was cut back by 1 base and J by 3 bases. Looked up from germline, CDR1 is SGHTA and CDR2 is FQGNSA. CDR3 loop: CASSLGPSGGFYEQYF. CDR3 coding DNA: TGTGCCAGCAGCTTAGGTCCTAGCGGGGGATTCTACGAGCAGTACTTC. Full variable domain (rest looked up from reference TRBV7-2 and TRBJ2-7): GAGVSQSPSNKVTEKGKDVELRCDPISGHTALYWYRQSLGQGLEFLIYFQGNSAPDKSGLPSDRFSAERTGGSVSTLTIQRTQQEDSAVYLCASSLGPSGGFYEQYFGPGTRLTVT.

The V gene is TRBV7-2, the J gene TRBJ1-1; D uncertain. CDR1 and CDR2 (germline): SGHTA, FQGNSA. This CDR3 contains 14 residues. V lost 5 bases and J lost 4, with 14 bases in between. The CDR3 sequence: CASSAQRVGTEAFF. CDR3 nucleotides: TGTGCCAGCAGCGCACAGAGGGTTGGCACTGAAGCTTTCTTT. Based on the CDR3 plus reference TRBV7-2 and TRBJ1-1, the full variable domain is GAGVSQSPSNKVTEKGKDVELRCDPISGHTALYWYRQSLGQGLEFLIYFQGNSAPDKSGLPSDRFSAERTGGSVSTLTIQRTQQEDSAVYLCASSAQRVGTEAFFGQGTRLTVV.

The chain uses TRBV7-9 and TRBJ1-1; 8 bases fit TRBD1. The V segment lost 6 bases and the J segment 1 base; nucleotides outside the gene matches: 10. This CDR3 has 16 amino acids. Germline values: CDR1 SEHNR, CDR2 FQNEAQ (reference sequence). The CDR3 DNA sequence: TGTGCCAGCAGTCGTAACGGACAGGGACGGAACACTGAAGCTTTCTTT. This translates into CASSRNGQGRNTEAFF.

The rearrangement joins TRBV29-1 to TRBJ2-1; 13 bases are shared with TRBD2. J gave up 4 bases and V 3 bases, and 3 bases lay outside the gene matches. From germline, CDR1 is SQVTM and CDR2 ANQGSEA. This CDR3 region has 15 residues. CDR3 amino acids: CSVDRTSGGYNEQFF. The CDR3 region has the DNA TGCAGCGTTGATCGGACTAGCGGGGGATACAATGAGCAGTTCTTC.

The chain has TRBV10-3 and TRBJ2-1; 12 bases are shared with TRBD1. Trimming at V came to 7 bases and at J to 7 bases, leaving 2 bases not matched to a gene. CDR3 length equals 13 residues. Germline V CDR1 and CDR2: ENHRY, SYGVKD. The CDR3 DNA reads TGTGCCATCATGGGACAGGGGGCGAATGAGCAGTTCTTC. Translated, it gives CAIMGQGANEQFF.

J is TRBJ2-7 and V is TRBV7-9; 8 nucleotides match TRBD2. The germline V gene encodes CDR1 SEHNR and CDR2 FQNEAQ (reference sequence). V was pared by 5 bases and J by 3 bases, with 6 bases of the junction left unmatched. This CDR3 contains 14 residues. The CDR3 loop is CASSRGGLRYEQYF. As DNA, the CDR3 is TGTGCCAGCAGCCGCGGGGGGTTACGCTACGAGCAGTACTTC.

The rearrangement joins TRBV2 to TRBJ2-7; maybe TRBD2 (6 bases). With 6 bases removed from V and 0 bases from J, the gap between germline ends came to 9 bases. Germline V gene sequence: CDR1 SNHLY, CDR2 FYNNEI. This CDR3 comprises 13 residues. CDR3 sequence (DNA): TGTGCCAGCAGGGGGGGAATCTCCTACGAGCAGTACTTC. This encodes CASRGGISYEQYF.

This rearrangement joins TRBV28 to TRBJ1-5; possibly TRBD1 for D (6 bases). CDR1 and CDR2 from the germline V gene are MDHEN and SYDVKM. V dropped 7 bases and J dropped 5 bases, with 15 bases sitting between them. The CDR3 length is 14 residues. Here the CDR3 DNA reads TGTGCCAGCAACCTACAGGGATTCGATCAGCCCCAGCATTTT. Encoded protein: CASNLQGFDQPQHF.

The chain combines TRBV18 with TRBJ1-5; D is ambiguous. The CDR3 has 14 residues. Trimming removed 3 bases from V and 7 bases from J, with 13 bases in between. Germline V gives CDR1 KGHSH, CDR2 LQKENI. The CDR3 reads CASSPQRVGQPQHF. In DNA form, the CDR3 reads TGTGCCAGCTCACCTCAGCGGGTAGGGCAGCCCCAGCATTTT. Looking up the rest from reference TRBV18 and TRBJ1-5 gives the full variable domain: NAGVMQNPRHLVRRRGQEARLRCSPMKGHSHVYWYRQLPEEGLKFMVYLQKENIIDESGMPKERFSAEFPKEGPSILRIQQVVRGDSAAYFCASSPQRVGQPQHFGDGTRLSIL.

The sample holds one count of this clone. The chain links TRBV19 to TRBJ1-2; TRBD1 matches at 8 bases. The CDR3 has 16 residues. After removal of 5 bases from V and 0 bases from J, the junction contained 8 bases not matched to a gene. The germline V gene has CDR1 LNHDA and CDR2 SQIVND (reference sequence). CDR3 DNA: TGTGCCAGTAGTTTCTTGTGGGACAGGTCTAACTATGGCTACACCTTC. Amino acid sequence: CASSFLWDRSNYGYTF. Complete variable domain (other parts from reference TRBV19 and TRBJ1-2): DGGITQSPKYLFRKEGQNVTLSCEQNLNHDAMYWYRQDPGQGLRLIYYSQIVNDFQKGDIAEGYSVSREKKESFPLTVTSAQKNPTAFYLCASSFLWDRSNYGYTFGSGTRLTVV.

The CDR3 is CASSRLGEDDYNEQFF. DNA for the CDR3: TGTGCCAGCAGCAGATTGGGGGAGGATGACTACAATGAGCAGTTCTTC. The chain links TRBV21-1 to TRBJ2-1; TRBD2 is taken as the D call from the table, unchecked against the DNA. TRBV21-1 is an annotated pseudogene. This CDR3 is built from 16 residues.

The CDR3, as DNA: TGTGCCTCCCGGGACAGCCTACTCTACGAGCAGTACTTC. This gives the protein CASRDSLLYEQYF. The chain uses TRBV28 and TRBJ2-7, with 7 nucleotides matching TRBD1. The CDR3 contains 13 residues. V was pared by 11 bases and J by 3 bases, with 10 bases of the junction left unmatched. CDR1 MDHEN and CDR2 SYDVKM come from the germline V gene.

About this clone: Compared with germline, one end of the junction differs, possibly owing to a read error. The rearrangement uses TRBV7-7 and TRBJ2-2; D is ambiguous. The CDR3 is 13 residues long. From germline, CDR1 is SSHAT and CDR2 FNYEAQ (reference sequence). The CDR3 spells CASSFLLHGELFF. CDR3 in DNA: TGTGCTAGCAGCTTCTTACTTCACGGGGAGCTGTTTTTT. Filled out from reference TRBV7-7 and TRBJ2-2, the complete variable domain reads GAGVSQSPRYKVTKRGQDVTLRCDPISSHATLYWYQQALGQGPEFLTYFNYEAQPDKSGLPSDRFSAERPEGSISTLTIQRTEQRDSAMYRCASSFLLHGELFFGEGSRLTVL.

The chain carries TRBV27 and TRBJ2-3; perhaps TRBD1 as D (5 bases). The CDR3 is made up of 13 amino acids. V was trimmed by 6 bases and J by 4 bases, leaving 11 bases between them. CDR1 and CDR2 (germline): MNHEY, SMNVEV (reference sequence). This CDR3 is CASSTLRADTQYF. DNA for the CDR3: TGTGCCAGCAGCACACTCAGGGCAGATACGCAGTATTTT.